This TCR beta chain was captured in a study of Ad26.COV2.S vaccination and SARS-CoV-2 variants. Study-wide findings and caveats: Breadth, reportedly substantial, characterized the spike-specific CD8+ and CD4+ T cell responses after vaccination. Spike-specific TCR breadth ran higher among vaccine recipients than placebo recipients.

The V gene's germline CDR1 is SGHRS and CDR2 YFSETQ. V was cut by 4 bases and J by 0 bases, with 10 bases left in between. This CDR3 region has 14 residues. The treatment was: 15 to 20 received Ad26.COV2.S at low or high dose, single or two shots; five or six received placebo; per-sample allocation not given. Vaccine and placebo recipients were sampled on day 63 after the first injection. Within Boston, the person who donated was an adult of 18-55 years. Its platform was an Ad26 vector, and its expressed antigen was Wuhan-strain SARS-CoV-2 spike. Concerning this clone itself: Its antigen is not known.

TCRdb keeps only in-frame clones here, not all; method: immunoSEQ multiplex PCR. This sample has hundreds of thousands of clones; over 75% occur once, and the top ten carry about 3.5%. V gene TRBV5-1 combines with J gene TRBJ1-1; D remains ambiguous. The sequencing used peripheral blood, collected in a trial of Ad26.COV2.S vaccine versus placebo. The TCR originated in a person between 18 and 59 years old who received the Ad26.COV2.S COVID-19 vaccine or a placebo. CDR3 bases: TGCGCCAGCAGCCCACAGAGTATGAACACTGAAGCTTTCTTT. Its translation: CASSPQSMNTEAFF.